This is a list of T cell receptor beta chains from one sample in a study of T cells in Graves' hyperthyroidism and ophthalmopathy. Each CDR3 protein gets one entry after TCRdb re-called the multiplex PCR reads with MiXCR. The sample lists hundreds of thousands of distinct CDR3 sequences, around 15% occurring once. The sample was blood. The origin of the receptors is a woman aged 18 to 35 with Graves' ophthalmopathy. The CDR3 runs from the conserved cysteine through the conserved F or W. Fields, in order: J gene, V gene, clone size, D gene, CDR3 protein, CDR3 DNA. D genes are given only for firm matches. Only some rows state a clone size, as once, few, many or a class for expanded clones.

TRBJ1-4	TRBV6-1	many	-	CASSEARGRATNEKLFF	TGTGCCAGCAGTGAAGCCCGGGGGAGAGCAACTAATGAAAAACTGTTTTTT
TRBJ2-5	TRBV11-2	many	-	CASSTRGETQYF	TGTGCCAGCAGCACGCGCGGGGAGACCCAGTACTTC
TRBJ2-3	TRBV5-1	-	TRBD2	CASSVAGGGPSTDTQYF	TGCGCCAGCAGTGTCGCGGGAGGTGGACCTAGCACAGATACGCAGTATTTT
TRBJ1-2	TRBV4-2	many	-	CASSQEYRDRLRGYTF	TGTGCCAGCAGCCAAGAGTACCGGGACCGGCTACGTGGCTACACCTTC
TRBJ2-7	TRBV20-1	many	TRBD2	CSARGLAGAYEQYF	TGCAGTGCTAGAGGTCTAGCGGGAGCCTACGAGCAGTACTTC
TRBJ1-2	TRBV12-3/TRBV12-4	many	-	CASSAGASGYTF	TGTGCCAGCAGTGCCGGGGCAAGTGGCTACACCTTC
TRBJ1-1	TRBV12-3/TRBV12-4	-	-	CASNLAGGPDTEAFF	TGTGCCAGCAATTTAGCGGGAGGGCCGGACACTGAAGCTTTCTTT
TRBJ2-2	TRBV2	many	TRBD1	CASRGVQGAVGELFF	TGTGCCAGCCGAGGGGTACAGGGGGCTGTTGGGGAGCTGTTTTTT
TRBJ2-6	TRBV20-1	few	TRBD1	CSANLGQGKPGANVLTF	TGCAGTGCCAACTTAGGACAGGGAAAGCCTGGGGCCAACGTCCTGACTTTC
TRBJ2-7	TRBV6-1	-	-	CASGLPSLSYEQYF	TGTGCCAGCGGACTACCTAGCCTCTCCTACGAGCAGTACTTC
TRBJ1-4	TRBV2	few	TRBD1	CASSRYRGIATNEKLFF	TGTGCCAGCAGTCGTTACAGGGGGATAGCAACTAATGAAAAACTGTTTTTT
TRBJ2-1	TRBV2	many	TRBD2	CASSTKRGNNEQFF	TGTGCCAGCAGTACGAAGCGGGGGAACAATGAGCAGTTCTTC
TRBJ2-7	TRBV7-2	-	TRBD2	CASSWTSGRGEQYF	TGTGCCAGCAGTTGGACTAGCGGGAGGGGCGAGCAGTACTTC
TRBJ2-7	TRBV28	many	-	CASSLGGQRLSYEQYF	TGTGCCAGCAGTTTAGGCGGACAGCGCCTTTCCTACGAGCAGTACTTC
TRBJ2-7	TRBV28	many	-	CASSFGAGGREQYF	TGTGCCAGCAGTTTTGGAGCTGGGGGAAGGGAGCAGTACTTC
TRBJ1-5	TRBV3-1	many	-	CASSQKGGQPQHF	TGTGCCAGCAGCCAGAAGGGGGGACAGCCCCAGCATTTT
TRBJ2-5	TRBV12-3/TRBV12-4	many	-	CASREEGAAETQYF	TGTGCCAGCAGGGAGGAGGGGGCCGCAGAGACCCAGTACTTC
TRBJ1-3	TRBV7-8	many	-	CASSLEGRSDSGNTIYF	TGTGCCAGCAGCTTAGAAGGGAGGTCAGACTCTGGAAACACCATATATTTT
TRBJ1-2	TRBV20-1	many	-	CSARDSGPHYYGYTF	TGCAGTGCTAGAGATTCGGGGCCTCACTACTATGGCTACACCTTC
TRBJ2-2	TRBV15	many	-	CATSRDRVGTGELFF	TGTGCCACCAGCAGAGACAGGGTTGGAACCGGGGAGCTGTTTTTT
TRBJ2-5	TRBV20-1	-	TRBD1	CSAPSTGPETQYF	TGCAGTGCTCCTTCGACAGGGCCAGAGACCCAGTACTTC
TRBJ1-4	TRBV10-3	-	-	CAISGGGNEKLFF	TGTGCCATCAGTGGAGGAGGGAATGAAAAACTGTTTTTT
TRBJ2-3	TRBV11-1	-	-	CASSLGGESQLGTQYF	TGTGCCAGCAGCTTAGGTGGAGAGTCCCAACTCGGTACGCAGTATTTT
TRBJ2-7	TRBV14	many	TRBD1	CASRMTGTSYEQYF	TGTGCCAGCAGGATGACAGGGACCTCCTACGAGCAGTACTTC